This T cell receptor beta chain was retrieved from a study of blood T cell repertoires in COVID-19. On the study more broadly: The origin of the acute and convalescent COVID-19 samples was the United States, Italy and Spain. The analysed material was cDNA or gDNA that came from T cells, B-cell-depleted T cells, or PBMCs.

About this clone: This same CDR3 is encoded by further DNA sequences in the sample.

Original processing methods: Reference gene primer amplification gave nucleated cell count estimates. TCRdb's table, derived via immunoSEQ multiplex PCR, lists solely in-frame clones and lacks some. The V and J calls and clone size are taken from that table; D and trimming were inferred from the DNA. The sample consists of around 49,000 clones, roughly four fifths of them appearing once. Germline V gene data show CDR1 as MNHEY and CDR2 as SVGAGI. The germline V and J ends were trimmed by 6 bases and 1 base, with 10 bases remaining between them. This CDR3 is built from 14 residues. Sequenced input: peripheral blood. The chain recombines TRBV6-5 with TRBJ1-3; no firm D call. The TCR comes from a woman aged 55-69 years with acute or convalescent COVID-19. CDR3 loop: CASRLQSSGNTIYF. The CDR3 DNA reads as TGTGCCAGCAGACTTCAATCTTCTGGAAACACCATATATTTT.